These T cell receptor beta chains were read from a single sample in a study of blood T cell repertoires in COVID-19. Only in-frame clones appear in the TCRdb table, and some are missing; sequencing was by immunoSEQ multiplex PCR. This table has about 150,000 clones, 84% appearing once. The sample consisted of peripheral blood. These receptors were obtained from a man between 65 and 80 years old with active or convalescent COVID-19. CDR3s include the opening cysteine and the closing phenylalanine or tryptophan. The order of the fields is V gene, CDR3 length, CDR3 protein.

TRBV19 | 14 | CASSSPGSGNTIYF
TRBV6-6 | 15 | CASSNGETFNYGYTF
TRBV7-3 | 13 | CASSLTRRETQYF
TRBV3-1/TRBV3-2 | 14 | CASSQPFSKETQYF
TRBV18 | 12 | CASSSLSKGYTF
TRBV3-1/TRBV3-2 | 15 | CASSLRDYSNQPQHF
TRBV27 | 13 | CASSTRENYGYTF
TRBV2 | 13 | CASRDSSNQPQHF
TRBV20-1 | 12 | CSASEFRFGAFF
TRBV30 | 17 | CAWSRQGITPSFYGYTF
TRBV9 | 14 | CASSVDGLLETQYF
TRBV3-1/TRBV3-2 | 19 | CASSQVDRRTPTKGYEQYF
TRBV18 | 15 | CASSHGTGGYNEQFF
TRBV19 | 15 | CASSTPRAGDYGYTF
TRBV5-5 | 10 | CASNGGELFF
TRBV29-1 | 14 | CSVVGGIGANVLTF
TRBV18 | 14 | CASSLTGETTEAFF
TRBV5-4 | 13 | CASSLIGGGKAFF
TRBV4-3 | 16 | CASRLRSGGVGEKLFF
TRBV19 | 15 | CASSLRATGAYGYTF
TRBV11-2 | 13 | CASTRISGNTIYF
TRBV11-2 | 18 | CASSLDRASGSRQETQYF
TRBV12-1 | 16 | CASSLLAGGRQETQYF
TRBV4-3 | 15 | CASSHPDRAAGELFF
TRBV7-6 | 15 | CASSDSSRLRTEAFF
TRBV3-1/TRBV3-2 | 14 | CASSPETSGAPGYF